The clone carrying this TCR beta chain was observed a few times. Antigen: not known. This record comes from a study of regulatory T cells in long-lasting Graves disease. General study results and limits: Repertoires from persistent disease leaned toward TRBV28, TRBJ1-2 and TRBJ2-5.

Assembly of TCR beta libraries relied on iRepertoire HTBI primers together with Arm-PCR of CDR3 regions. TCRdb re-called the multiplex PCR reads through MiXCR, storing one row per CDR3 protein. Of about 400,000 distinct CDR3 sequences listed, 16% are singletons. Per germline, CDR1 PRHDT and CDR2 FYEKMQ (reference sequence). CDR3 length: 14 amino acids. After removal of 2 bases from V and 2 bases from J, the junction contained 1 base not matched to a gene. Time point meaning: newly diagnosed GD, antithyroid drugs for less than 3 months. Extracted RNA from PBMCs served as the source of the TCR library. Per American Thyroid Association guidelines, Graves' disease was diagnosed. Nine milliliters of peripheral blood went into EDTA tubes. Separately, the same data were catalogued under a study of T cells in Graves' hyperthyroidism and ophthalmopathy.

This rearrangement joins TRBV13 to TRBJ2-3; 7 positions match TRBD2. The sample was peripheral blood mononuclear cells (PBMCs), taken at new diagnosis, from a patient treated with antithyroid drugs. This TCR came from a woman between 18 and 29 years old with Graves disease. In nucleotides, the CDR3 is TGTGCCAGCAGCTTACTAGCGGACACAGATACGCAGTATTTT. Translation gives CASSLLADTDTQYF.